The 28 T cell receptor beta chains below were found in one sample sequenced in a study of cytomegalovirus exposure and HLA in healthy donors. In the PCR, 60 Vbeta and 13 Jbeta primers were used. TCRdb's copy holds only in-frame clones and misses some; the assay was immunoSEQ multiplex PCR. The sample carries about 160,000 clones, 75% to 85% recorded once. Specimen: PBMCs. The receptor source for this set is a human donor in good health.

The CDR3 reads CASSFFVAGEEETQYF. DNA of the CDR3: TGCGCCAGCAGCTTCTTCGTAGCGGGAGAAGAGGAGACCCAGTACTTC. The gene calls are TRBV5-1 and TRBJ2-5; 9 bases are shared with TRBD2. Trimming cost V 2 bases and J 5 bases; bases outside gene matches: 10. Germline V gene lookup returns CDR1 SGHRS and CDR2 YFSETQ. CDR3 length: 16 amino acids.

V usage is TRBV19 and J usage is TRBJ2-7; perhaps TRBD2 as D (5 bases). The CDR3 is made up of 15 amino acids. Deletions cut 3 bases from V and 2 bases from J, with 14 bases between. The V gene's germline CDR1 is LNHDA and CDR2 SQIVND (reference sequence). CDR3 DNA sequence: TGTGCCAGTAGTATCTCCCTAGCCGATCCCTACGAGCAGTACTTC. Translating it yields CASSISLADPYEQYF.

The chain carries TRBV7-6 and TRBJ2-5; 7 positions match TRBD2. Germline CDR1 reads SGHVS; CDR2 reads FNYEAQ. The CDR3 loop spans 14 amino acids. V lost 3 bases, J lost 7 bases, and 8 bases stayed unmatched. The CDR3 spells CASSFTRTRGTQYF. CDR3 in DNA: TGTGCCAGCAGCTTTACCAGGACTAGGGGGACCCAGTACTTC.

The CDR3 nucleotides are TGTGCCAGTAGTAACCGGGGGGGTATGAACACTGAAGCTTTCTTT. Protein product: CASSNRGGMNTEAFF. The V gene is TRBV19, the J gene TRBJ1-1, with D tentatively TRBD1 (5 bases). The V gene lost 4 bases and the J gene lost 0 bases, with 12 bases spanning the gap. CDR3 size: 15 residues. From germline, CDR1 is LNHDA and CDR2 SQIVND (reference sequence).

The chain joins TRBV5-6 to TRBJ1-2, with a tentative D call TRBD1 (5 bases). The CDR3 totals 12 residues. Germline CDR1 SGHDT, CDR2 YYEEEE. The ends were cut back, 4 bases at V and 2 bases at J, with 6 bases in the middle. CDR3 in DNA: TGTGCCAGCAGCGGGGCGAACTATGGCTACACCTTC. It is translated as CASSGANYGYTF.

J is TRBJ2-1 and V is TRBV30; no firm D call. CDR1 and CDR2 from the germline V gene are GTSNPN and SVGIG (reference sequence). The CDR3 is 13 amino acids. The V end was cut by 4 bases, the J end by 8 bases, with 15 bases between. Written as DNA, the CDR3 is TGTGCCTGGAACTTAGATGCGAGGCATGAGCAGTTCTTC. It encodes CAWNLDARHEQFF.

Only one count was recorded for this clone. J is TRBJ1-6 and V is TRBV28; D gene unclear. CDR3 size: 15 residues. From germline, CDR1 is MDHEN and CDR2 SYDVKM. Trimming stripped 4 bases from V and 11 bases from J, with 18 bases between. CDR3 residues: CASSSPTLVQAPLHF. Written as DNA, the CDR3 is TGTGCCAGCAGTTCCCCCACACTGGTTCAGGCACCCCTCCACTTT.

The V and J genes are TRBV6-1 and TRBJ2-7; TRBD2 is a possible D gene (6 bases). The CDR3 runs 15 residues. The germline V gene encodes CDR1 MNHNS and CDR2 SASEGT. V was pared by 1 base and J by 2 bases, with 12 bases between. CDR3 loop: CASSEVGGMTYEQYF. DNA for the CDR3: TGTGCCAGCAGTGAAGTCGGAGGGATGACCTACGAGCAGTACTTC.

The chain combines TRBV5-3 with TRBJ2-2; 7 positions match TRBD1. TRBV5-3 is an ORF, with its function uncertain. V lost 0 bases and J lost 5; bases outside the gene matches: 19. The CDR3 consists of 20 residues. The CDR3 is CARSLGALFRTGNWTGELFF. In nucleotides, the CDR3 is TGTGCCAGAAGCTTGGGGGCGCTTTTTAGGACAGGCAATTGGACCGGGGAGCTGTTTTTT.

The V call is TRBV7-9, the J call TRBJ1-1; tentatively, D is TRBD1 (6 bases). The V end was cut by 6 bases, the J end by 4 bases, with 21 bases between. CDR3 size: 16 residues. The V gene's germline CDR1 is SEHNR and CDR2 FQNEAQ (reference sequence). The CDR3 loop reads CASRPTQGPRGTEAFF. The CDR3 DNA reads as TGTGCCAGCAGACCAACCCAGGGGCCCAGAGGCACTGAAGCTTTCTTT.

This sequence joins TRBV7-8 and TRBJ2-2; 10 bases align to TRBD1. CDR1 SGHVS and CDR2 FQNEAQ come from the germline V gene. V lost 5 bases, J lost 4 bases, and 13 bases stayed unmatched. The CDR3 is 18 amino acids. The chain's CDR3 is CASSRHTAGTGVTGELFF. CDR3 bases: TGTGCCAGCAGCCGACACACGGCAGGGACAGGGGTCACCGGGGAGCTGTTTTTT.

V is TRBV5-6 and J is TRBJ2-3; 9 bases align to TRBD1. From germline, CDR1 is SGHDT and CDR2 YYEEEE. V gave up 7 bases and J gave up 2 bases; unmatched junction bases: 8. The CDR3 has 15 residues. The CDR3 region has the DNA TGTGCCAGCCTTGCCGGGACAGGGAACACAGATACGCAGTATTTT. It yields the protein CASLAGTGNTDTQYF.

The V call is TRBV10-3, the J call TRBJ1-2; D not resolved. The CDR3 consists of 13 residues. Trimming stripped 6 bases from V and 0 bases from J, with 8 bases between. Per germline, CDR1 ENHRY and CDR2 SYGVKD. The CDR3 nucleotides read TGTGCCATCAGGATAGCAGCTAACTATGGCTACACCTTC. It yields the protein CAIRIAANYGYTF.

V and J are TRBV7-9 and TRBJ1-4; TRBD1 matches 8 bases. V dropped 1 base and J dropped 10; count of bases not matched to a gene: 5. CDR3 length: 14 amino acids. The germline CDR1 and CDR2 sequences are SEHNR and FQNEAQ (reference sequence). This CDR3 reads CASSLGQGSGKLFF. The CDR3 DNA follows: TGTGCCAGCAGCTTAGGACAGGGGTCGGGAAAACTGTTTTTT.

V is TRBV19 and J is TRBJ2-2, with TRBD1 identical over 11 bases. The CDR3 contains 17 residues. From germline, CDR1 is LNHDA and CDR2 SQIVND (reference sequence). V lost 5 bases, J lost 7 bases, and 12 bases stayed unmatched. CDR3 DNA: TGTGCCAGTAGTCCCGACCGGACAGGGGGCTCGAACGGGGAGCTGTTTTTT. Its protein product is CASSPDRTGGSNGELFF.

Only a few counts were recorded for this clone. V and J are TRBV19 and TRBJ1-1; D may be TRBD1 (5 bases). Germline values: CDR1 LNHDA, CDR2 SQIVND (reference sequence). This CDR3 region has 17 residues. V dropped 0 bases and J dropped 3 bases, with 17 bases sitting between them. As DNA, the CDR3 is TGTGCCAGTAGTATAGATCCCGACAGAGGCGGGGACACTGAAGCTTTCTTT. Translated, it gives CASSIDPDRGGDTEAFF. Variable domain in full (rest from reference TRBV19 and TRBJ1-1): DGGITQSPKYLFRKEGQNVTLSCEQNLNHDAMYWYRQDPGQGLRLIYYSQIVNDFQKGDIAEGYSVSREKKESFPLTVTSAQKNPTAFYLCASSIDPDRGGDTEAFFGQGTRLTVV.

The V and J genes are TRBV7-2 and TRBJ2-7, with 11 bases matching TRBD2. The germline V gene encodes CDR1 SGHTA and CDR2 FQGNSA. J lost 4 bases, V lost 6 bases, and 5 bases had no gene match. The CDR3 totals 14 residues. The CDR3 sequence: CASRWTSGQYEQYF. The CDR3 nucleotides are TGTGCCAGCAGGTGGACTAGCGGGCAGTACGAGCAGTACTTC.

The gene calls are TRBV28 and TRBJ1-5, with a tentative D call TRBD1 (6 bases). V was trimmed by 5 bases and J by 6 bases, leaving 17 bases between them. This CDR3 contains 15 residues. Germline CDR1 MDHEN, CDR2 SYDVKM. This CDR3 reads CASSPIGGGFQPQHF. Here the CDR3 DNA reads TGTGCCAGCAGTCCCATAGGGGGGGGTTTTCAGCCCCAGCATTTT.

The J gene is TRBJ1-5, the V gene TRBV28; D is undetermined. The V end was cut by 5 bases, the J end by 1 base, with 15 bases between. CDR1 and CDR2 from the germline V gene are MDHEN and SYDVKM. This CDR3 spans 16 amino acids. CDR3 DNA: TGTGCCAGCAGTGACTCCGGTTCAGCGAGCAATCAGCCCCAGCATTTT. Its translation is CASSDSGSASNQPQHF.

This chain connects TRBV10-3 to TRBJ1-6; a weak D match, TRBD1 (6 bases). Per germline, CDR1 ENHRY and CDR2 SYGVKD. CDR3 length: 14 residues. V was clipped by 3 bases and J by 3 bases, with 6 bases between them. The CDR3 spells CAISDRGYNSPLHF. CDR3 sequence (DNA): TGTGCCATCAGTGACAGGGGCTATAATTCACCCCTCCACTTT.

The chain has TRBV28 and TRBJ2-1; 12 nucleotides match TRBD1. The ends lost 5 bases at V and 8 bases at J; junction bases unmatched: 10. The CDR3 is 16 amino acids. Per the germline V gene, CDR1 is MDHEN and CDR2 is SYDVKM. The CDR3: CASSDTRGQGADEQFF. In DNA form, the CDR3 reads TGTGCCAGCAGTGATACACGGGGACAGGGGGCGGATGAGCAGTTCTTC. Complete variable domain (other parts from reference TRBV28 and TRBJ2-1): DVKVTQSSRYLVKRTGEKVFLECVQDMDHENMFWYRQDPGLGLRLIYFSYDVKMKEKGDIPEGYSVSREKKERFSLILESASTNQTSMYLCASSDTRGQGADEQFFGPGTRLTVL.

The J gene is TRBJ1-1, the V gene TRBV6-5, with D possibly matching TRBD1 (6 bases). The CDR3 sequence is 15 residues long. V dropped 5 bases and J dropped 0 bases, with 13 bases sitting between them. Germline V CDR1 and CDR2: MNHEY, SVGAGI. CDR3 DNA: TGTGCCAGCAGTCGGACAGAACTCATGAACACTGAAGCTTTCTTT. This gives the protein CASSRTELMNTEAFF.

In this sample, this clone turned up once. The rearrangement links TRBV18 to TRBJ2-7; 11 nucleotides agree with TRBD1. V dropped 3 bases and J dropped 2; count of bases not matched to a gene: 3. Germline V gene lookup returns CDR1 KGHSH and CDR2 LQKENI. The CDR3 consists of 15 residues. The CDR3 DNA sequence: TGTGCCAGCTCACCTGGACAGGGGGCTCCCTACGAGCAGTACTTC. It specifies CASSPGQGAPYEQYF.

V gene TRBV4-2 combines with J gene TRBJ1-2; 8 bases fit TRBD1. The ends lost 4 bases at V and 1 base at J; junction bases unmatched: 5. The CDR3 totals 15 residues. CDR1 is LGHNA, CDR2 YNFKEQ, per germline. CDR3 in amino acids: CASSPQGQGNYGYTF. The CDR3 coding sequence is TGTGCCAGCAGCCCACAAGGACAGGGTAACTATGGCTACACCTTC.

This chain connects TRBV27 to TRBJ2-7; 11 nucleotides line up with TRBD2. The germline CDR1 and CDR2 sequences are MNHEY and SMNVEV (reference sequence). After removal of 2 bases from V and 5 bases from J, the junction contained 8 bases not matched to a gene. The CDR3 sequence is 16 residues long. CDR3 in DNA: TGTGCCAGCAGTTTACTAGCGGGGGGAATCGGGAACGAGCAGTACTTC. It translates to CASSLLAGGIGNEQYF.

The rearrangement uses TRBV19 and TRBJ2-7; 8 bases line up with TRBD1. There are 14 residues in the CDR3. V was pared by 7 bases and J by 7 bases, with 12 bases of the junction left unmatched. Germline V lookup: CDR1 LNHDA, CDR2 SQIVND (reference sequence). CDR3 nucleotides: TGTGCCAGTACCCCCAGGACAGGGTCGGGTGAGCAGTACTTC. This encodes CASTPRTGSGEQYF.

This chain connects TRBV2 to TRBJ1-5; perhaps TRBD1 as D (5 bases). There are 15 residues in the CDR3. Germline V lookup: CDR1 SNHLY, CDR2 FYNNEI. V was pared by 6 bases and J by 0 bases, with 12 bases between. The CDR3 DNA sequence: TGTGCCAGCAGACGATCAGGGTTTAGCAATCAGCCCCAGCATTTT. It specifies CASRRSGFSNQPQHF. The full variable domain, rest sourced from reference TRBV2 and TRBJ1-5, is EPEVTQTPSHQVTQMGQEVILRCVPISNHLYFYWYRQILGQKVEFLVSFYNNEISEKSEIFDDQFSVERPDGSNFTLKIRSTKLEDSAMYFCASRRSGFSNQPQHFGDGTRLSIL.

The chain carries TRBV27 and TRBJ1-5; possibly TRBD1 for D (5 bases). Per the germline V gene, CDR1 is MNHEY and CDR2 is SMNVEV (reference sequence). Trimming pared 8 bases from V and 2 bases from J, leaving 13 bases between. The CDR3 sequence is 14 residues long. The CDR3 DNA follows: TGTGCCAGCGGGGGGACCAGGGGCAATCAGCCCCAGCATTTT. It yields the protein CASGGTRGNQPQHF.